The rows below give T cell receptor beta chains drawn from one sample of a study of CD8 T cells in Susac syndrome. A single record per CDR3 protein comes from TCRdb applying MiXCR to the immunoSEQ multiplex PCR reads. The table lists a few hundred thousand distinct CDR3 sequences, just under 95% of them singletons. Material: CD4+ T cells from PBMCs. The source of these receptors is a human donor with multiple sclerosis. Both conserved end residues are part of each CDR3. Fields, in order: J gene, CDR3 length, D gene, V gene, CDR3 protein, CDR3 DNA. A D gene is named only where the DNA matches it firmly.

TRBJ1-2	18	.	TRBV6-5	CASSYSSTGTQADYGYTF	TGTGCCAGCAGTTACTCGAGTACCGGGACCCAGGCAGACTATGGCTACACCTTC
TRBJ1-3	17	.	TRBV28	CASSPPPSGVSGNTIYF	TGTGCCAGCAGTCCCCCCCCGTCGGGCGTCTCTGGAAACACCATATATTTT
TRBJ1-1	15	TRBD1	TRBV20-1	CSANNRDRGHDEAFF	TGCAGTGCTAACAACCGGGACAGGGGGCATGATGAAGCTTTCTTT
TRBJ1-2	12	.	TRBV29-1	CSAGVGGDGYTF	TGCAGCGCCGGGGTGGGGGGCGATGGCTACACCTTC
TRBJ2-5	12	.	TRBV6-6	CASSYSDETQYF	TGTGCCAGCAGTTACTCCGATGAGACCCAGTACTTC
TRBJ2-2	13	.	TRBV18	CASSPLETGELFF	TGTGCCAGCTCACCACTGGAAACCGGGGAGCTGTTTTTT
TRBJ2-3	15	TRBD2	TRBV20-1	CSASPTGTSWDTQYF	TGCAGTGCTAGCCCGACCGGGACTAGCTGGGATACGCAGTATTTT
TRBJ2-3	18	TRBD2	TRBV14	CASTRSGGGALYADTQYF	TGTGCCAGCACCCGGTCCGGCGGGGGGGCCTTGTACGCAGATACGCAGTATTTT
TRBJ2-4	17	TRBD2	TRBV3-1	CASSPGLSLLAKNIQYF	TGTGCCAGCAGCCCGGGACTATCACTACTAGCCAAAAACATTCAGTACTTC
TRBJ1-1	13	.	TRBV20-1	CSAMGEVNTEAFF	TGCAGTGCCATGGGTGAAGTCAACACTGAAGCTTTCTTT
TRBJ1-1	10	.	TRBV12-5	CASVLTEAFF	TGTGCTAGTGTTCTTACCGAGGCTTTCTTT
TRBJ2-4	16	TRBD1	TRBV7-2	CASSPTGALAKNIQYF	TGTGCCAGCAGCCCTACAGGGGCATTAGCCAAAAACATTCAGTACTTC
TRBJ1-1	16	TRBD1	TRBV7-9	CASSSRGQAPNTEAFF	TGTGCCAGCAGCTCTAGAGGACAGGCCCCGAACACTGAAGCTTTCTTT
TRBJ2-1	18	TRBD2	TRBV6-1	CASSEAPFVAGARNEQFF	TGTGCCAGCAGTGAAGCCCCTTTTGTAGCGGGAGCGAGAAATGAGCAGTTCTTC
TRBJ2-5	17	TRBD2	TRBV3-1	CASSQGTSGRYQETQYF	TGTGCCAGCAGCCAAGGGACTAGCGGGAGGTACCAAGAGACCCAGTACTTC
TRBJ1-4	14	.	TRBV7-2	CASSPEATNEKLFF	TGTGCCAGCAGCCCGGAGGCAACTAATGAAAAACTGTTTTTT